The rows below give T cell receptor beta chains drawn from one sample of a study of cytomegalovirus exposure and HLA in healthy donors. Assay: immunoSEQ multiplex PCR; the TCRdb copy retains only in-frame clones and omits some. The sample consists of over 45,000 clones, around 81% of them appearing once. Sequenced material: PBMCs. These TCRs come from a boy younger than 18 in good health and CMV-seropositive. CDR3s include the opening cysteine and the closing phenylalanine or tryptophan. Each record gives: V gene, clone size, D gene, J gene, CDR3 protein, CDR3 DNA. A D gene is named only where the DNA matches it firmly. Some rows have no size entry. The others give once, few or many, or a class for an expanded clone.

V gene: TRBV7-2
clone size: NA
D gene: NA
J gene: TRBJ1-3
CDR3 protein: CASSLKLSGDRNTIYF
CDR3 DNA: TGTGCCAGCAGCTTAAAACTGTCAGGGGATAGAAACACCATATATTTT

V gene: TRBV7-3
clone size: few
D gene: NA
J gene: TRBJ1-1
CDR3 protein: CASSLTGGLEAFF
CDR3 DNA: TGTGCCAGCAGCTTAACGGGGGGTCTTGAAGCTTTCTTT

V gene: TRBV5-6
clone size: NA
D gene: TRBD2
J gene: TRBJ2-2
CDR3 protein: CASSLGLAGGPLGGELFF
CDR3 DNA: TGTGCCAGCAGCTTGGGACTAGCGGGGGGGCCTCTCGGCGGGGAGCTGTTTTTT

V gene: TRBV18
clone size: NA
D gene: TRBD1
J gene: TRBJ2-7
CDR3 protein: CASSPSLYGTGLYEQYF
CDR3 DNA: TGTGCCAGCTCACCATCCCTGTACGGGACAGGGTTGTACGAGCAGTACTTC

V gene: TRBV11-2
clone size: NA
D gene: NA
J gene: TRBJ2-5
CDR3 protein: CASSRGGSETQYF
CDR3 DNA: TGTGCCAGCAGCCGAGGGGGATCGGAGACCCAGTACTTC

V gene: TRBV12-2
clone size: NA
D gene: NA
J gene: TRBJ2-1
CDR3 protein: CASRPRSLAGGYNEQFF
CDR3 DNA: TGTGCAAGTCGTCCCCGAAGCCTAGCGGGGGGCTACAATGAGCAGTTCTTC

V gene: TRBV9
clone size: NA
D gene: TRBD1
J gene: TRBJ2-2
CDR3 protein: CASSVGQADTGELFF
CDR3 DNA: TGTGCCAGCAGCGTGGGACAGGCCGACACCGGGGAGCTGTTTTTT

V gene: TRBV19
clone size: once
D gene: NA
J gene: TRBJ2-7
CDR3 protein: CASSIASRNEQYF
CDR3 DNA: TGTGCCAGTAGTATAGCGTCGAGAAACGAGCAGTACTTC

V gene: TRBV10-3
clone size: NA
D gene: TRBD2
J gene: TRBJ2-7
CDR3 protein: CAIRPGTSVEYEQYF
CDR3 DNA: TGTGCCATCAGACCCGGGACTAGCGTGGAGTACGAGCAGTACTTC

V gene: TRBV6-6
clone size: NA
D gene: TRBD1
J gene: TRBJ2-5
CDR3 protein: CASNEDRGKETQYF
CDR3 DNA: TGTGCCAGCAATGAGGACAGGGGGAAAGAGACCCAGTACTTC

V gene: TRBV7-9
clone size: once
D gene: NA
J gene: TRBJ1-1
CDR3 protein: CASSPSDTEAFF
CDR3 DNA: TGTGCCAGCAGCCCCAGCGACACTGAAGCTTTCTTT

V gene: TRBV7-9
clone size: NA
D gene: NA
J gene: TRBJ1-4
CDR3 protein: CATQRGLGNEKLFF
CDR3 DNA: TGTGCCACCCAGAGGGGACTAGGGAATGAAAAACTGTTTTTT

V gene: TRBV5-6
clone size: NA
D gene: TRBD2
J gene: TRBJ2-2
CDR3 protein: CASSPLAGGTTGELFF
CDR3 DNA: TGTGCCAGCAGCCCACTAGCGGGGGGAACCACCGGGGAGCTGTTTTTT

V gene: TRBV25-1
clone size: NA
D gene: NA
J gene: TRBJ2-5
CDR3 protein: CASSELRREYF
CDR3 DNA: TGTGCCAGCAGTGAGTTAAGGCGGGAGTACTTC

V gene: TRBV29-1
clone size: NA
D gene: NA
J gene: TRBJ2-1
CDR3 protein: CSGGPGEQFF
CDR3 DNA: TGCAGCGGGGGGCCGGGAGAGCAGTTCTTC

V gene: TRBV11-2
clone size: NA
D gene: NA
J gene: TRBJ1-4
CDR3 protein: CASSAGRIPATNEKLFF
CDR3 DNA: TGTGCCAGCAGCGCAGGGCGCATCCCCGCAACTAATGAAAAACTGTTTTTT

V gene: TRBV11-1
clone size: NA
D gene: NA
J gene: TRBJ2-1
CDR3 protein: CASSSRGHVEQFF
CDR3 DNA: TGTGCCAGCAGCTCGAGGGGACACGTGGAGCAGTTCTTC

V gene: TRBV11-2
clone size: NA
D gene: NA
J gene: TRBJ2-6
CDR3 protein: CASSPEYGANVLTF
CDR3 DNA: TGTGCCAGCAGCCCGGAGTACGGGGCCAACGTCCTGACTTTC

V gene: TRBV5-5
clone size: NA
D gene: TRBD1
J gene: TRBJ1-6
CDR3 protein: CASRRTGSSYNSPLHF
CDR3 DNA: TGTGCCAGCAGACGGACAGGGAGCTCGTATAATTCACCCCTCCACTTT

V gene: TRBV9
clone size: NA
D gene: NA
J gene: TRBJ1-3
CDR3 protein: CASSALGDSGNTIYF
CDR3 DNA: TGTGCCAGCAGCGCCCTAGGGGACTCTGGAAACACCATATATTTT

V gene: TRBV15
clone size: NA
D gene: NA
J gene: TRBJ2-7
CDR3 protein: CATSRESSKQGSPYEQYF
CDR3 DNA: TGTGCCACCAGCAGAGAGAGTTCCAAACAGGGTTCCCCCTACGAGCAGTACTTC

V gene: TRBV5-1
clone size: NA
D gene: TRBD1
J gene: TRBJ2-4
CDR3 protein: CASSSPGTALGIQYF
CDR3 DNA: TGCGCCAGCAGCTCCCCCGGGACAGCGTTGGGCATTCAGTACTTC

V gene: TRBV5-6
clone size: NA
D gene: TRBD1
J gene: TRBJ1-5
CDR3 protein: CASRKGAGGNQPQHF
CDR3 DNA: TGTGCCAGCAGGAAGGGGGCAGGTGGCAATCAGCCCCAGCATTTT

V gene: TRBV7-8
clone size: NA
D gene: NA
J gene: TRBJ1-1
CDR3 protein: CASTQGDILNTEAFF
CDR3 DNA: TGTGCCAGCACGCAAGGGGATATTTTGAACACTGAAGCTTTCTTT

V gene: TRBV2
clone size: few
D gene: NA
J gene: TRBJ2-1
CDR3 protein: CASSRSRSSYNEQFF
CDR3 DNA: TGTGCCAGCTCTAGGTCGCGGAGCTCCTACAATGAGCAGTTCTTC

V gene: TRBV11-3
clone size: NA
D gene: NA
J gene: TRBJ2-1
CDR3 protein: CASSLGGRNEQFF
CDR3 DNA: TGTGCCAGCAGCTTAGGGGGGCGCAATGAGCAGTTCTTC

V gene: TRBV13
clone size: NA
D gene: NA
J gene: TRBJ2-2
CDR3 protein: CASSLDREGTGELFF
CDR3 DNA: TGTGCCAGCAGCTTAGACAGGGAGGGCACCGGGGAGCTGTTTTTT

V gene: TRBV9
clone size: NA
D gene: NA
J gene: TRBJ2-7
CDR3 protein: CASSASGSLYEQYF
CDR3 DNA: TGTGCCAGCAGCGCATCAGGTTCCCTCTACGAGCAGTACTTC

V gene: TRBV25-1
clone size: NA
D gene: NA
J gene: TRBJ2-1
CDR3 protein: CASSGPIYNEQFF
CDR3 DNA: TGTGCCAGCAGTGGGCCGATCTACAATGAGCAGTTCTTC

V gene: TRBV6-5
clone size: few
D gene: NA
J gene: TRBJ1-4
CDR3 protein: CASRPRRLVEKLFF
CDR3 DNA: TGTGCCAGCAGACCGAGGAGGTTGGTTGAAAAACTGTTTTTT

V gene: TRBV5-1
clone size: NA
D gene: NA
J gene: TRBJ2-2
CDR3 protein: CASSQVPENTGELFF
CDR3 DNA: TGCGCCAGCAGCCAGGTGCCAGAGAACACCGGGGAGCTGTTTTTT

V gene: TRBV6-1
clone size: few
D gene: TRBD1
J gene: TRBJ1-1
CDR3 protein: CASMVVRGREAFF
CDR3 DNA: TGTGCCAGCATGGTCGTAAGGGGGCGGGAAGCTTTCTTT

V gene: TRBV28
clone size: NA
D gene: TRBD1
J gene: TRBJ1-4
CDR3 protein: CASRPQGGNEKLFF
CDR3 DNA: TGTGCCAGCAGACCCCAGGGGGGTAATGAAAAACTGTTTTTT

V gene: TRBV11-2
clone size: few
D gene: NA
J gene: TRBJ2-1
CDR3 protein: CASSPTVSSYNEQFF
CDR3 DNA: TGTGCCAGCAGCCCGACAGTCAGCTCCTACAATGAGCAGTTCTTC

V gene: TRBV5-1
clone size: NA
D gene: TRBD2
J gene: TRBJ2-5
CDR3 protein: CASSLLPSGGPETQYF
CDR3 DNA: TGCGCCAGCAGCCTCCTCCCCAGCGGGGGGCCGGAGACCCAGTACTTC

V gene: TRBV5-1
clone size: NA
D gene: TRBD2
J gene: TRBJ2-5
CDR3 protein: CASSLVGGGETQYF
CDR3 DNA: TGCGCCAGCAGCTTGGTCGGCGGGGGGGAGACCCAGTACTTC

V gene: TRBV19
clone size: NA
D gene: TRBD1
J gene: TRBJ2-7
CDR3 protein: CARHKTGRSYYEQYF
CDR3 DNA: TGTGCCAGACATAAGACAGGGCGATCCTACTACGAGCAGTACTTC

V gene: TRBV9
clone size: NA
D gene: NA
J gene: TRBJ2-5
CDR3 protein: CASSVGLQETQYF
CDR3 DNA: TGTGCCAGCAGCGTCGGTCTCCAAGAGACCCAGTACTTC

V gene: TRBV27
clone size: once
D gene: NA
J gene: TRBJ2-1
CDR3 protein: CASSFSGGLSYNEQFF
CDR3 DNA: TGTGCCAGCAGTTTCTCGGGGGGCCTCTCCTACAATGAGCAGTTCTTC

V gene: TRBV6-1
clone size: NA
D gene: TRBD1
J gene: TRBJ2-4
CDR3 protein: CASSARPTGASSVAKNIQYF
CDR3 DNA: TGTGCCAGCAGTGCCAGGCCGACAGGGGCCTCTTCAGTAGCCAAAAACATTCAGTACTTC

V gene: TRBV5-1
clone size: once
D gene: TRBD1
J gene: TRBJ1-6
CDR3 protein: CASSLEGQGAHSPLHF
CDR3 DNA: TGCGCCAGCAGCTTGGAGGGACAGGGGGCTCATTCACCCCTCCACTTT

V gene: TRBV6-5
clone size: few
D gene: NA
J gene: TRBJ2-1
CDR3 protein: CASSPGQNEQFF
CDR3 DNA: TGTGCCAGCAGCCCCGGACAAAATGAGCAGTTCTTC

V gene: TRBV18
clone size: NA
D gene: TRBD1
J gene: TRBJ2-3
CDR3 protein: CASSQDRGADTQYF
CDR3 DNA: TGTGCCAGCTCACAGGACAGGGGGGCAGATACGCAGTATTTT

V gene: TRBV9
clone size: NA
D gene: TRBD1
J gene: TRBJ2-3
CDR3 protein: CASSVAEGASINTQYF
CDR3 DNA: TGTGCCAGCAGCGTAGCCGAGGGGGCTAGTATAAATACGCAGTATTTT

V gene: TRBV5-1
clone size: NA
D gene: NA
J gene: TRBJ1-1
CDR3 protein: CASSLEAGDEMGPGTEAFF
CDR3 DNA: TGCGCCAGCAGCTTGGAGGCAGGGGACGAAATGGGGCCTGGGACTGAAGCTTTCTTT

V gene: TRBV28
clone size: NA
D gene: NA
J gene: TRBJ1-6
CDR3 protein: CASSLEREYNSPLHF
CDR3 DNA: NA

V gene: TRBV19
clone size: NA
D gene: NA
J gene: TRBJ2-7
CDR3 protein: CASRVDFLNPYAYEQYF
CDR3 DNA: TGTGCCAGTAGAGTGGACTTTCTAAACCCCTATGCCTACGAGCAGTACTTC

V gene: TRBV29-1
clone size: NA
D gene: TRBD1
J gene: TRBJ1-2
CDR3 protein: CSVMRQGLYGYTF
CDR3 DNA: TGCAGCGTTATGCGACAGGGGCTCTATGGCTACACCTTC

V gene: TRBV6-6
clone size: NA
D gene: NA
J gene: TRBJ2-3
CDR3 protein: CATKRGTDTQYF
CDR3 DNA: TGTGCCACAAAGCGGGGCACAGATACGCAGTATTTT

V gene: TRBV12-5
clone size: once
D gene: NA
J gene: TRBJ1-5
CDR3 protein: CASGLQEDQPQHF
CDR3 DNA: TGTGCTAGTGGTTTGCAAGAGGATCAGCCCCAGCATTTT

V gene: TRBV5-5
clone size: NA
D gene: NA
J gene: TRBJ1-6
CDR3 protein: CASSTQPGLLVSLHF
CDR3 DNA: TGTGCCAGCAGCACACAACCGGGACTCCTAGTCTCCCTCCACTTT

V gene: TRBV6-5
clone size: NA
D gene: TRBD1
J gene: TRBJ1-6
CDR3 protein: CASSPGTAFNSPLHF
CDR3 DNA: TGTGCCAGCAGTCCCGGGACAGCCTTTAATTCACCCCTCCACTTT

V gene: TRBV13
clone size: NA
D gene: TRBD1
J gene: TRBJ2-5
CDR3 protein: CASRSTGGEETQYF
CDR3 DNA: TGTGCCAGCAGATCAACAGGGGGCGAGGAGACCCAGTACTTC

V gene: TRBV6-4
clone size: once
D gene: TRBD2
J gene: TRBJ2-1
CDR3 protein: CASSDERGDEQFF
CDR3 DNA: TGTGCCAGCAGTGACGAGCGGGGGGATGAGCAGTTCTTC

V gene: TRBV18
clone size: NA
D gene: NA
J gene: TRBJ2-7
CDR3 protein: CASSPTLRDTYYEQYF
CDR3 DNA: TGTGCCAGCTCACCTACCCTCCGGGACACGTACTACGAGCAGTACTTC

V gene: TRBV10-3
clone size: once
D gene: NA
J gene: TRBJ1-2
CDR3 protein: CAISTGTPIGYTF
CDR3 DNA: TGTGCCATCAGTACCGGGACTCCAATCGGCTACACCTTC

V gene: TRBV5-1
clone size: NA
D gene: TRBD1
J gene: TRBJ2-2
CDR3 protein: CASSIRQGAGELFF
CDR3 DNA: TGCGCCAGCAGCATCCGACAGGGGGCCGGGGAGCTGTTTTTT